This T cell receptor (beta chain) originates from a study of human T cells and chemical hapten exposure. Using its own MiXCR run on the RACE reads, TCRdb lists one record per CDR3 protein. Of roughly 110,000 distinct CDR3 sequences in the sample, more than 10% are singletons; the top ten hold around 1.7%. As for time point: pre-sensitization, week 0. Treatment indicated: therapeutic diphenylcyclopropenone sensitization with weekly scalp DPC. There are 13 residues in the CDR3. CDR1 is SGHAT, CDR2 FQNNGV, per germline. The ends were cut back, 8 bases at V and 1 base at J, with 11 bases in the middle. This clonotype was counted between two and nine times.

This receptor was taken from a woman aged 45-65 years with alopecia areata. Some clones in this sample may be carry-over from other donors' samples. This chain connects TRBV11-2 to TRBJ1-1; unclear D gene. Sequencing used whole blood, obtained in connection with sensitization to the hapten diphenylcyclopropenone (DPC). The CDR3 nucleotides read TGTGCCAGCTGTCCCGAGGCGAACACTGAAGCTTTCTTT. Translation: CASCPEANTEAFF.